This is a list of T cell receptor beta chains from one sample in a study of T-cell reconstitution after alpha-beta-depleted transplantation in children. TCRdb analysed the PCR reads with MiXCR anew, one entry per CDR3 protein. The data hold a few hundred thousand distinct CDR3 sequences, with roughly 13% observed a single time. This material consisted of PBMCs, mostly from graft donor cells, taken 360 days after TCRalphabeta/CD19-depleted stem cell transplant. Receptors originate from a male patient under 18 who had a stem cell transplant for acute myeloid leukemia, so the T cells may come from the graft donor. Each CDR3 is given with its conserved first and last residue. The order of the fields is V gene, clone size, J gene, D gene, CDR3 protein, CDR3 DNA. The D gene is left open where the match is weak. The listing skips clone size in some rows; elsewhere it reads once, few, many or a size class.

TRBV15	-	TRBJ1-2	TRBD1	CATSRAGQGINYGYTF	TGTGCCACCAGCAGGGCTGGACAGGGGATTAACTATGGCTACACCTTC
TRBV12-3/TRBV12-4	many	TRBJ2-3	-	CASSLVSDTQYF	TGTGCCAGCAGTTTAGTGTCGGATACGCAGTATTTT
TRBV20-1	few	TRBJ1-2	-	CSAKTVNYGYTF	TGCAGTGCCAAGACAGTTAACTATGGCTACACCTTC
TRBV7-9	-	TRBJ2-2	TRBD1	CASSLFYKGADTGELFF	TGTGCCAGCAGCTTATTTTATAAGGGGGCGGACACCGGGGAGCTGTTTTTT
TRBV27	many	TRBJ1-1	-	CASSYGNTEAFF	TGTGCCAGCAGTTACGGAAACACTGAAGCTTTCTTT
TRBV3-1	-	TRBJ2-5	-	CASSRAVSAQETQYF	TGTGCCAGCAGCCGGGCCGTGAGCGCCCAAGAGACCCAGTACTTC
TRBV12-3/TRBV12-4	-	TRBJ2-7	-	CASSPPKGPSGTYEQYF	TGTGCCAGCAGCCCTCCAAAGGGGCCATCGGGAACCTACGAGCAGTACTTC
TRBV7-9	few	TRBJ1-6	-	CASSFVGANSPLHF	TGTGCCAGCAGCTTCGTTGGGGCCAATTCACCCCTCCACTTT
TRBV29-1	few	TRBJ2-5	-	CSGGGGAETQYF	TGCAGCGGGGGCGGCGGGGCGGAGACCCAGTACTTC
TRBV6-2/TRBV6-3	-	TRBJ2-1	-	CASSYSGQGAINEQFF	-
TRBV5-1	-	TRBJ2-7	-	CASSSLKQGRAYEQYF	TGCGCCAGCAGCTCCCTCAAACAGGGAAGGGCCTACGAGCAGTACTTC
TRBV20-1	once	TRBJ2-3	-	CSASHILEGGDTQYF	TGCAGTGCTAGTCACATTCTAGAGGGTGGAGATACGCAGTATTTT
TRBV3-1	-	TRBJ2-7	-	CASSQSLGEQYF	TGTGCCAGCAGCCAGAGCCTAGGAGAGCAGTACTTC
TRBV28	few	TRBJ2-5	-	CASSLRPAYQETQYF	TGTGCCAGCAGCCTACGACCAGCGTACCAAGAGACCCAGTACTTC
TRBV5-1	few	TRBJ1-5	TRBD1	CASSQTGGQPQHF	TGCGCCAGCAGCCAGACAGGGGGCCAGCCCCAGCATTTT
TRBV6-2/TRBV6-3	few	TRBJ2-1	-	CASSRAQEQFF	TGTGCCAGCAGCCGGGCACAGGAGCAGTTCTTC
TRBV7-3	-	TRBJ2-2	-	CASSSRTSQGVTGELFF	TGTGCCAGCAGCTCCCGGACTAGCCAGGGGGTCACCGGGGAGCTGTTTTTT
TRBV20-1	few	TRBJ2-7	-	CSAPRQVPPYEQYF	TGCAGTGCTCCTCGACAGGTTCCTCCTTACGAGCAGTACTTC
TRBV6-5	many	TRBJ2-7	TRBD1	CASSDSGRTGGREQYF	TGTGCCAGCAGTGACTCGGGCCGGACAGGGGGGCGAGAGCAGTACTTC
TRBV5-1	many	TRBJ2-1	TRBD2	CASSLDGLAGWGNEQFF	TGCGCCAGCAGCTTGGATGGTCTAGCGGGATGGGGCAATGAGCAGTTCTTC
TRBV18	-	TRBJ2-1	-	CASSPEQGWTGGNEQFF	TGTGCCAGCTCACCAGAACAGGGCTGGACGGGAGGAAATGAGCAGTTCTTC
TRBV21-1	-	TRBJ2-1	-	CASSKGRLREGGTYNEQFF	TGTGCCAGCAGCAAAGGCAGACTTAGAGAGGGAGGAACCTACAATGAGCAGTTCTTC
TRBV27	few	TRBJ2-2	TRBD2	CASSIRTSGAGELFF	TGTGCCAGCAGCATTCGGACTAGCGGGGCCGGGGAGCTGTTTTTT
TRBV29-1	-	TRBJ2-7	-	CSVEVGLATPFYEQYF	TGCAGCGTTGAAGTTGGGCTAGCCACCCCTTTCTACGAGCAGTACTTC
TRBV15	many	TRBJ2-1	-	CATSRVGPGRLVYNEQFF	TGTGCCACCAGCAGAGTGGGTCCCGGTCGGCTAGTCTACAATGAGCAGTTCTTC
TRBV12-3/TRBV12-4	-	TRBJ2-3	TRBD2	CASSLVLAGDSF	TGTGCCAGCAGTTTAGTCCTAGCGGGGGACTCTTTT
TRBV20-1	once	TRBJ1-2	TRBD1	CSASPKPTGADGYTF	TGCAGTGCTAGCCCTAAACCCACAGGGGCGGATGGCTACACCTTC
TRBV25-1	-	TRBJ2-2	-	CASRPPGAGELFF	TGTGCCAGCAGACCCCCCGGGGCCGGGGAGCTGTTTTTT
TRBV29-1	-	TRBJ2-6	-	CSVVASGANVLTF	TGCAGCGTTGTAGCCTCTGGGGCCAACGTCCTGACTTTC
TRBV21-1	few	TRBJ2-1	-	CASERGNEQFF	TGTGCCAGCGAAAGGGGAAATGAGCAGTTCTTC
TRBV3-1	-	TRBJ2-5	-	CASSQSQETQYF	TGTGCCAGCAGCCAGTCCCAAGAGACCCAGTACTTC
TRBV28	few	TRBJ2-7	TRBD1	CASSLDRTGGPYEQYF	TGTGCCAGCAGTTTAGATCGGACAGGGGGCCCCTACGAGCAGTACTTC
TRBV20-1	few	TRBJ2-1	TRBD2	CSARDGGRVFVYNEQFF	TGCAGTGCTAGGGATGGCGGGAGGGTTTTCGTGTACAATGAGCAGTTCTTC
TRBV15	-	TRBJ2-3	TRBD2	CATLTSGGDTQYF	TGTGCCACCCTGACTAGCGGTGGAGATACGCAGTATTTT
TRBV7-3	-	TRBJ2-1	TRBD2	CASSFGTSGSSYEQFF	TGTGCCAGCAGCTTCGGGACTAGCGGGAGTTCCTATGAGCAGTTCTTC
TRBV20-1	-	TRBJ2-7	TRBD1	CSARGGQGPNEQYF	TGCAGTGCTAGAGGGGGACAGGGGCCGAACGAGCAGTACTTC
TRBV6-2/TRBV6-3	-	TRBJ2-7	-	CASSLAPRTPSSYEQYF	TGTGCCAGCAGTCTAGCTCCCCGGACTCCATCCTCCTACGAGCAGTACTTC
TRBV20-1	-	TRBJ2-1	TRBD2	CSAVASGRLDNEQFF	TGCAGTGCTGTAGCTAGCGGGAGGCTCGACAATGAGCAGTTCTTC
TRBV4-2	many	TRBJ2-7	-	CASSPNSFDGSYEQYF	TGTGCCAGCAGCCCAAACTCCTTTGACGGGTCCTACGAGCAGTACTTC
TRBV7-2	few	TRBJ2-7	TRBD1	CASSHRGFTYEQYF	TGTGCCAGCAGCCACAGGGGTTTCACCTACGAGCAGTACTTC
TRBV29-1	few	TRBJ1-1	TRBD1	CSSRFVRGPNTEAFF	TGCAGCTCAAGGTTCGTCAGGGGGCCGAACACTGAAGCTTTCTTT
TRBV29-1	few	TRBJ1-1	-	CSAEGVAFTEAFF	TGCAGCGCTGAGGGGGTGGCGTTCACTGAAGCTTTCTTT
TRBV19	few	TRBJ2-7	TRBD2	CASSGAGTSGSTWRAYEQYF	TGTGCCAGTAGTGGGGCCGGGACTAGCGGGAGTACGTGGCGCGCCTACGAGCAGTACTTC
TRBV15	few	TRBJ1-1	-	CATSRDHTEAFF	TGTGCCACCAGCAGGGACCACACTGAAGCTTTCTTT
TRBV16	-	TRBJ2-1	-	CASNLGLAPIFGSEQFF	TGTGCCAGCAATTTAGGCCTAGCGCCCATTTTTGGTTCAGAGCAGTTCTTC
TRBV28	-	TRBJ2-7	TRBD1	CASSLPTGANVYEQYF	TGTGCCAGCAGTTTACCGACAGGGGCCAACGTATACGAGCAGTACTTC
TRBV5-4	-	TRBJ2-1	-	CASSLGGPWTYNEQFF	TGTGCCAGCAGCTTAGGCGGGCCGTGGACCTACAATGAGCAGTTCTTC
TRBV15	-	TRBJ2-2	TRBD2	CASERENTGELFF	TGTGCCTCCGAGCGGGAGAACACCGGGGAGCTGTTTTTT
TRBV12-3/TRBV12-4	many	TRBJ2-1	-	CASSSTSRYNEQFF	TGTGCCAGCAGTTCAACTAGCCGGTACAATGAGCAGTTCTTC
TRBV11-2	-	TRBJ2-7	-	CAIRPAGTPYEQYF	TGTGCCATACGGCCGGCAGGGACACCCTACGAGCAGTACTTC
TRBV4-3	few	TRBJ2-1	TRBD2	CASSQRLRLAGVLIVNEQFF	TGCGCCAGCAGCCAGCGCCTTCGACTAGCGGGAGTTTTAATTGTCAATGAGCAGTTCTTC
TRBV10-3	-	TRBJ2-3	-	CAISSPPVEGPGTDTQYF	TGTGCCATCAGTTCTCCCCCAGTGGAGGGTCCAGGCACAGATACGCAGTATTTT
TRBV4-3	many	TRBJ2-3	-	CASSQDARQGTDTQYF	TGCGCCAGCAGCCAAGATGCGAGACAGGGCACAGATACGCAGTATTTT
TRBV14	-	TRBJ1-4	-	CASSHPRGINEKLFF	TGTGCCAGCAGCCATCCCAGGGGTATTAATGAGAAACTGTTTTTT
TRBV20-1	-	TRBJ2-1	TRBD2	CSARATSGIMGHGQFF	TGCAGTGCTAGAGCGACTAGCGGGATAATGGGGCATGGGCAGTTCTTC
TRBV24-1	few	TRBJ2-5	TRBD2	CATSDSGLAGSSQETQYF	TGTGCCACCAGTGACTCGGGACTAGCGGGGAGCTCCCAAGAGACCCAGTACTTC
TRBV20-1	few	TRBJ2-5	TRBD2	CSARVISSGSGETQYF	TGCAGTGCTAGAGTGATTAGTAGCGGGAGTGGGGAGACCCAGTACTTC
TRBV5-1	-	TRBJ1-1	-	CASSLTVFGTEAFF	TGCGCCAGCAGCCTTACAGTCTTCGGCACTGAAGCTTTCTTT